Each of the 9 T cell receptor beta chains below was sequenced from the same sample in a study of cytomegalovirus exposure and HLA in healthy donors. Vbeta (60) and Jbeta (13) primers were used in the PCR. The assay was immunoSEQ multiplex PCR, and TCRdb's table has in-frame clones only and misses some. The sample contains roughly 150,000 clones, around 73% of which appear only once. Sequenced sample: PBMCs. The receptors derive from a woman between 18 and 29 years old in good health and CMV-seropositive.

The chain employs TRBV11-3 and TRBJ2-1, with 9 bases lining up with TRBD2. There are 16 residues in the CDR3. V lost 0 bases, J lost 10 bases, and 10 bases stayed unmatched. Germline CDR1 and CDR2: SGHNT and YENEEA. CDR3 DNA: TGTGCCAGCAGCTTAGATGGGGCGGGGGGGCCGCGGGAGCAGTTCTTC. It specifies CASSLDGAGGPREQFF.

This rearrangement joins TRBV9 to TRBJ1-2; D not resolved. Germline CDR1 SGDLS, CDR2 YYNGEE. V lost 3 bases, J lost 8 bases, and 14 bases lay in between. The CDR3 totals 13 residues. CDR3 bases: TGTGCCAGCAGCGGTGGGTACGTCAGGGGCTACACCTTC. Translated: CASSGGYVRGYTF.

This clone was seen only a few times. The chain employs TRBV18 and TRBJ2-2, with 7 nucleotides matching TRBD1. Germline trimming cut 6 bases from V and 3 bases from J; bases unmatched to any gene: 7. CDR3 length: 15 residues. Germline V gene data show CDR1 as KGHSH and CDR2 as LQKENI. CDR3 loop: CASSRGTEHTGELFF. The CDR3 DNA reads TGTGCCAGCTCCCGTGGGACAGAACACACCGGGGAGCTGTTTTTT.

The rearrangement uses TRBV7-9 and TRBJ1-1; D is unresolved. The CDR3 is 13 amino acids. The germline V gene encodes CDR1 SEHNR and CDR2 FQNEAQ (reference sequence). V was trimmed by 3 bases and J by 2 bases, leaving 7 bases between them. The CDR3 DNA sequence: TGTGCCAGCAGCTTTGAGGGAAACACTGAAGCTTTCTTT. Amino acid sequence: CASSFEGNTEAFF.

The V call is TRBV19, the J call TRBJ2-7, with 7 bases identical to TRBD1. Germline-derived CDR1 and CDR2 are LNHDA and SQIVND (reference sequence). The ends lost 5 bases at V and 1 base at J; junction bases unmatched: 11. The CDR3 extends over 16 amino acids. The CDR3, as DNA: TGTGCCAGTAGTCTTCACAGGGGCCGTGAATCCTACGAGCAGTACTTC. Translated, it gives CASSLHRGRESYEQYF.

V and J are TRBV5-1 and TRBJ2-3, with 7 bases fitting TRBD2. The germline V gene encodes CDR1 SGHRS and CDR2 YFSETQ. V lost 0 bases to trimming and J lost 1 base; unmatched junction nucleotides: 5. CDR3 length: 16 amino acids. CDR3 amino acids: CASSLVSAGGTDTQYF. The CDR3 DNA reads TGCGCCAGCAGCTTGGTATCGGCGGGGGGCACAGATACGCAGTATTTT. Variable domain in full (rest from reference TRBV5-1 and TRBJ2-3): KAGVTQTPRYLIKTRGQQVTLSCSPISGHRSVSWYQQTPGQGLQFLFEYFSETQRNKGNFPGRFSGRQFSNSRSEMNVSTLELGDSALYLCASSLVSAGGTDTQYFGPGTRLTVL.

This clone was seen only a few times. The chain joins TRBV29-1 to TRBJ1-2, with no clear D. Germline CDR1 is SQVTM and CDR2 is ANQGSEA. Trimming pared 7 bases from V and 8 bases from J, leaving 17 bases between. This CDR3 is built from 12 residues. The CDR3 sequence is CSAMSGISGYTF. CDR3 sequence (DNA): TGCAGCGCCATGAGCGGAATTTCGGGCTACACCTTC.

The rearrangement links TRBV27 to TRBJ2-4, with TRBD2 as a possible D gene (5 bases). The germline gives CDR1 MNHEY, CDR2 SMNVEV (reference sequence). Trimming left V 9 bases short and J 0 bases short, with 12 bases between. The CDR3 is made up of 14 amino acids. CDR3: CASKTGIAKNIQYF. In DNA, the CDR3 is TGTGCCAGTAAGACCGGGATAGCCAAAAACATTCAGTACTTC.

The rearrangement joins TRBV9 to TRBJ2-6; D call uncertain. This CDR3 contains 18 residues. The germline V gene encodes CDR1 SGDLS and CDR2 YYNGEE. The V and J ends lost 2 bases and 0 bases respectively, with 15 bases between them. The CDR3 sequence: CASSVKRSDLSGANVLTF. For the CDR3, the DNA is TGTGCCAGCAGCGTTAAAAGGAGTGACCTCTCTGGGGCCAACGTCCTGACTTTC.